This T cell receptor beta chain emerged from a study of blood T cell repertoires in COVID-19. The wider study: Collection of acute and convalescent COVID-19 samples took place in the United States, Italy and Spain.

The assay was immunoSEQ multiplex PCR, and TCRdb's table has in-frame clones only and misses some. Of fewer than 200,000 clones listed, about nine tenths are singletons. Germline V CDR1 and CDR2: SGHDT, YYEEEE. The CDR3 has 16 residues. V lost 0 bases, J lost 1 base, and 13 bases lay in between. The source of this sequence is a woman aged 50 to 65 with acute or convalescent COVID-19. This chain uses TRBV5-6 with TRBJ1-1, with D unresolved. Sequencing was performed on peripheral blood. The DNA for the CDR3 is TGTGCCAGCAGCTTGGGGATACAGAATGAGAACACTGAAGCTTTCTTT. This encodes CASSLGIQNENTEAFF.